The 16 T cell receptor beta chains below come from one sample, sequenced in a study of technical replicates of blood from a handful of donors. The method was immunoSEQ multiplex PCR; TCRdb's version includes in-frame clones alone and lacks a portion of them. The table lists approximately 81,000 clones, approximately 96% of them singletons. Sequenced sample: T cells isolated from PBMCs. The receptors come from a human donor in good health.

The chain links TRBV7-3 to TRBJ1-4, with 9 bases fitting TRBD1. J gave up 7 bases and V 5 bases, and 8 bases lay outside the gene matches. The CDR3 runs 15 residues. Germline V lookup: CDR1 SGHTA, CDR2 FQGTGA. CDR3 sequence: CASSATGGRSEKLFF. The CDR3 DNA reads as TGTGCCAGCAGCGCCACAGGGGGCAGGAGTGAAAAACTGTTTTTT.

The chain recombines TRBV7-9 with TRBJ2-3; D is possibly TRBD2 (5 bases). The V and J ends lost 5 bases and 2 bases respectively, with 17 bases between them. This CDR3 has 16 residues. Germline lookup yields CDR1 SEHNR and CDR2 FQNEAQ (reference sequence). CDR3 DNA sequence: TGTGCCAGCAGCGATAAAATTAGCGTGGTCACAGATACGCAGTATTTT. Translating it yields CASSDKISVVTDTQYF. The full variable domain, its missing parts supplied by reference TRBV7-9 and TRBJ2-3, is DTGVSQNPRHKITKRGQNVTFRCDPISEHNRLYWYRQTLGQGPEFLTYFQNEAQLEKSRLLSDRFSAERPKGSFSTLEIQRTEQGDSAMYLCASSDKISVVTDTQYFGPGTRLTVL.

The chain joins TRBV6-5 to TRBJ1-5; TRBD1 is a possible D gene (6 bases). The CDR3 has 15 residues. Trimming removed 6 bases at V and 2 bases at J, with 14 bases between. Germline V gives CDR1 MNHEY, CDR2 SVGAGI. CDR3 sequence: CASRTRGGGNQPQHF. The DNA for the CDR3 is TGTGCCAGCAGAACCAGGGGTGGCGGCAATCAGCCCCAGCATTTT.

This sequence joins TRBV5-1 and TRBJ1-1; D not resolved. The germline gives CDR1 SGHRS, CDR2 YFSETQ. The CDR3 runs to 14 residues. V lost 0 bases to trimming and J lost 5 bases, with 11 bases between them. The CDR3 loop reads CASSLEPGRTEAFF. The CDR3 nucleotides are TGCGCCAGCAGCTTGGAGCCGGGTCGGACTGAAGCTTTCTTT.

The chain couples TRBV11-2 to TRBJ2-5, with 9 bases aligning to TRBD2. CDR3 length: 16 residues. The V and J ends lost 4 bases and 1 base, in that order; junction bases with no gene match: 7. Germline lookup yields CDR1 SGHAT and CDR2 FQNNGV. CDR3 amino acids: CASSSGLALIQETQYF. The CDR3 bases are TGTGCCAGCAGCTCCGGACTAGCGCTCATCCAAGAGACCCAGTACTTC.

This clone was observed once. The rearrangement links TRBV30 to TRBJ1-5; the D gene is possibly TRBD1 (5 bases). The V end was cut by 0 bases, the J end by 5 bases, with 8 bases between. Per germline, CDR1 GTSNPN and CDR2 SVGIG (reference sequence). The CDR3 covers 13 residues. CDR3 in amino acids: CAWSVRGDQPQHF. The CDR3 DNA reads TGTGCCTGGAGTGTTCGGGGGGATCAGCCCCAGCATTTT.

The CDR3 bases are TGTGCCTGGAGTGTAGGAGGTGAAAAACTGTTTTTT. Its protein product is CAWSVGGEKLFF. This rearrangement joins TRBV30 to TRBJ1-4; no clear D. V dropped 0 bases and J dropped 7 bases, with 6 bases sitting between them. This CDR3 comprises 12 residues. Germline loops: CDR1 GTSNPN, CDR2 SVGIG (reference sequence).

This rearrangement joins TRBV7-3 to TRBJ2-1; 7 nucleotides align to TRBD2. This CDR3 spans 14 amino acids. V shed 4 bases and J 2 bases; nucleotides not matched to a gene: 2. Germline CDR1 and CDR2: SGHTA and FQGTGA. The CDR3 spells CASSSSGAYNEQFF. The DNA of the CDR3 is TGTGCCAGCAGCTCTAGCGGAGCCTACAATGAGCAGTTCTTC.

V gene TRBV10-3 combines with J gene TRBJ1-4; 9 bases are a match to TRBD1. Germline V gene sequence: CDR1 ENHRY, CDR2 SYGVKD. The V gene end was trimmed by 4 bases and the J gene end by 5 bases; junction bases not matched to a gene: 2. This CDR3 has 14 residues. The CDR3 is CAISGTGENEKLFF. The CDR3 coding sequence is TGTGCCATCAGTGGGACAGGGGAAAATGAAAAACTGTTTTTT.

J is TRBJ1-2 and V is TRBV2, with 8 bases aligning to TRBD1. This CDR3 has 15 amino acids. The junction had 7 bases not matched to a gene; V was cut back by 6 bases and J by 1 base. CDR1 SNHLY and CDR2 FYNNEI come from the germline V gene. The CDR3 coding sequence is TGTGCCAGCAGGGAGACAGGGGTCCATAACTATGGCTACACCTTC. Its translation: CASRETGVHNYGYTF.

The J gene is TRBJ2-7, the V gene TRBV9; weak D call: TRBD2 (7 bases). Between the trimmed V and J ends, which lost 0 bases and 6 bases, there was a span of 16 bases. CDR1 SGDLS and CDR2 YYNGEE come from the germline V gene. CDR3 length: 15 residues. The CDR3 sequence is CASSVDGGLNGEQYF. As DNA, the CDR3 is TGTGCCAGCAGCGTAGACGGGGGGCTGAACGGCGAGCAGTACTTC.

The chain combines TRBV5-6 with TRBJ2-7; 9 bases fit TRBD1. Germline CDR1 reads SGHDT; CDR2 reads YYEEEE. The junction had 7 bases not matched to a gene; V was cut back by 4 bases and J by 5 bases. The length of the CDR3 is 14 residues. The CDR3 loop reads CASSGTGMRDEQYF. DNA of the CDR3: TGTGCCAGCAGCGGGACAGGGATGAGGGACGAGCAGTACTTC.

This sequence joins TRBV9 and TRBJ1-1, with a weak D call TRBD1 (5 bases). The V gene's germline CDR1 is SGDLS and CDR2 YYNGEE. The CDR3 is 17 amino acids. The ends were cut back, 4 bases at V and 2 bases at J, with 21 bases in the middle. CDR3 region: CASSSPRLDRDNTEAFF. The CDR3 region has the DNA TGTGCCAGCAGCTCACCTAGATTAGACAGAGATAACACTGAAGCTTTCTTT.

The J gene is TRBJ2-1, the V gene TRBV7-8; D is uncertain. The V end was cut by 5 bases, the J end by 3 bases, with 14 bases between. The CDR3 sequence is 15 residues long. In germline, CDR1 is SGHVS, CDR2 FQNEAQ. The CDR3 sequence: CASSPPARSYNEQFF. The CDR3 DNA sequence: TGTGCCAGCAGCCCACCTGCGCGGAGCTACAATGAGCAGTTCTTC.

The CDR3, as DNA: TGTGCCAGCAGCCGCCGGGACAGGGGACGTCAGGGGGCCAACGTCCTGACTTTC. Translated: CASSRRDRGRQGANVLTF. The V and J genes are TRBV11-3 and TRBJ2-6; 10 bases are shared with TRBD1. V was pared by 5 bases and J by 4 bases, with 11 bases of the junction left unmatched. Looked up from germline, CDR1 is SGHNT and CDR2 is YENEEA. CDR3 length: 18 residues. Supplemented by reference TRBV11-3 and TRBJ2-6, the full variable domain reads EAGVVQSPRYKIIEKKQPVAFWCNPISGHNTLYWYLQNLGQGPELLIRYENEEAVDDSQLPKDRFSAERLKGVDSTLKIQPAELGDSAVYLCASSRRDRGRQGANVLTFGAGSRLTVL.

This rearrangement joins TRBV6-1 to TRBJ2-5; 10 bases fit TRBD1. J was trimmed by 3 bases and V by 2 bases; bases with no gene match: 6. There are 16 residues in the CDR3. CDR1 and CDR2 (germline): MNHNS, SASEGT. The CDR3 reads CASSEWDRGREETQYF. CDR3 DNA: TGTGCCAGCAGTGAATGGGACAGGGGTCGTGAAGAGACCCAGTACTTC.